The 7 T cell receptor beta chains below come from one sample, sequenced in a study of T cells after yellow fever vaccination (dated by TCRdb to about 2019). The library was obtained by 5' RACE. TCRdb shows the sequencer as Illumina HiSeq 2500. The public reads were run again by TCRdb, first through fastp at Q25 and then through MiXCR, and only productive beta chains were kept. Records with the same CDR3 protein are collapsed into one entry carrying the most frequent genes and DNA. The sample table shows 450,000 to 650,000 distinct CDR3 sequences, and about 13% are seen once. The top ten hold over 11% of the sample. Taken with the paper, the label for treatment or condition translates to: live attenuated yellow fever vaccine strain. This material consisted of PBMCs, taken on the day of the yellow fever booster vaccination. The receptor set was obtained from a man in his thirties or forties who received the YFV17D yellow fever vaccine.

The CDR3 DNA sequence: TGTGCCAGCAGCCCCTACAGGGGGGATGGCTACACCTTC. As protein: CASSPYRGDGYTF. The chain is built from TRBV27 and TRBJ1-2, with 8 bases identical to TRBD1. Unmatched junction bases numbered 6, after V lost 6 bases and J lost 6 bases. CDR1 and CDR2 (germline): MNHEY, SMNVEV (reference sequence). The CDR3 is 13 residues long.

V gene TRBV7-2 combines with J gene TRBJ2-1, with 11 bases that match TRBD2. Germline-derived CDR1 and CDR2 are SGHTA and FQGNSA. V lost 5 bases and J lost 4; bases outside the gene matches: 10. The CDR3 consists of 17 residues. CDR3: CASSIMAGTSGYNEQFF. In DNA form, the CDR3 reads TGTGCCAGCAGCATAATGGCCGGGACTAGCGGTTACAATGAGCAGTTCTTC. Combining the CDR3 with reference TRBV7-2 and TRBJ2-1 gives the whole variable domain GAGVSQSPSNKVTEKGKDVELRCDPISGHTALYWYRQSLGQGLEFLIYFQGNSAPDKSGLPSDRFSAERTGGSVSTLTIQRTQQEDSAVYLCASSIMAGTSGYNEQFFGPGTRLTVL.

This clonotype was counted many times. CDR3 residues: CASSLVGRSYEQYF. In nucleotides, the CDR3 is TGTGCCAGCAGCTTGGTCGGGCGCTCCTACGAGCAGTACTTC. This chain uses TRBV7-9 with TRBJ2-7; D is uncertain. V gave up 3 bases and J gave up 0 bases, with 9 bases separating them. Germline loops: CDR1 SEHNR, CDR2 FQNEAQ (reference sequence). The CDR3 has 14 amino acids.

This chain uses TRBV9 with TRBJ2-5, with D tentatively TRBD1 (5 bases). This CDR3 is built from 16 residues. V was trimmed by 4 bases and J by 2 bases, leaving 18 bases between them. Germline V lookup: CDR1 SGDLS, CDR2 YYNGEE. CDR3 coding DNA: TGTGCCAGCAGCCACGACCGGAATAGGGGACAAGAGACCCAGTACTTC. It is translated as CASSHDRNRGQETQYF. The variable domain in full, completed from reference TRBV9 and TRBJ2-5, reads DSGVTQTPKHLITATGQRVTLRCSPRSGDLSVYWYQQSLDQGLQFLIQYYNGEERAKGNILERFSAQQFPDLHSELNLSSLELGDSALYFCASSHDRNRGQETQYFGPGTRLLVL.

The genes are TRBV20-1 and TRBJ2-7; 10 bases fit TRBD1. The V gene end was trimmed by 0 bases and the J gene end by 0 bases; junction bases not matched to a gene: 2. The CDR3 consists of 15 residues. The germline CDR1 and CDR2 sequences are DFQATT and SNEGSKA (reference sequence). This CDR3 is CSAREGQGSSYEQYF. In DNA, the CDR3 is TGCAGTGCTAGAGAGGGACAGGGGAGCTCCTACGAGCAGTACTTC.

This clonotype was picked up a small number of times. In DNA, the CDR3 is TGCGCCAGCAGCTTGGTGGCGGGAGGGCCAAGAGATACGCAGTATTTT. Translating gives CASSLVAGGPRDTQYF. The V and J genes are TRBV5-1 and TRBJ2-3; 9 bases line up with TRBD2. The germline V gene has CDR1 SGHRS and CDR2 YFSETQ. V shed 0 bases, J shed 5 bases, and the junction held 7 bases outside the gene matches. The CDR3 runs to 16 residues.

The genes are TRBV3-1 and TRBJ2-1, with TRBD2 as a possible D gene (6 bases). From germline, CDR1 is LGHDT and CDR2 YNNKEL (reference sequence). The CDR3 contains 16 residues. Between the trimmed V and J ends, which lost 4 bases and 3 bases, there was a span of 16 bases. For the CDR3, the DNA is TGTGCCAGCAGCCTCCTGGTGGCGGGGTACTACAATGAGCAGTTCTTC. This codes for CASSLLVAGYYNEQFF.